This TCR beta chain was identified in a study of cytomegalovirus exposure and HLA in healthy donors. Study-level findings and limits: Later analysis reportedly placed an Asian-associated ancestry cluster below the roughly 690-donor mean in N-insertions. CMV serostatus was the sole immune exposure information available.

Primers: 60 Vbeta forward and 13 Jbeta reverse. Only in-frame clones appear in the TCRdb table, and some are missing; sequencing was by immunoSEQ multiplex PCR. The table for this sample gives some 80,000 clones. CDR3 length: 14 amino acids. Germline values: CDR1 SGHRS, CDR2 YFSETQ. The V end was cut by 0 bases, the J end by 5 bases, with 8 bases between. In regard to this clone: The antigen is undetermined.

The TCR originated in a woman in her thirties in good health and CMV-seronegative. Material: PBMCs. V and J are TRBV5-1 and TRBJ2-2; no clear D. The CDR3 DNA reads TGCGCCAGCAGCTTGGCCGAGGCTACCGGGGAGCTGTTTTTT. Amino acid sequence: CASSLAEATGELFF.